Listed here is a single T cell receptor beta chain. Its antigen remains unidentified. A multiplex PCR was run with 60 Vbeta primers and 13 Jbeta primers. The assay was immunoSEQ multiplex PCR, and TCRdb's table has in-frame clones only and misses some. Here the sample spans about 180,000 clones, more than 70% being singletons. Trimming took 0 bases from V and 4 from J, leaving 9 bases between them. The CDR3 contains 14 residues. Germline CDR1 is GTSNPN and CDR2 is SVGIG (reference sequence). This specimen comes from a study of cytomegalovirus exposure and HLA in healthy donors. Study-wide findings and caveats: Judged likely to be a sequencing artifact was a cluster of highly shared sequence variants.

This rearrangement joins TRBV30 to TRBJ1-4; no clear D gene. The sequence came from a girl between 10 and 17 years old in good health and CMV-seropositive. The source material was PBMCs. The CDR3 reads CAWSVRRDNEKLFF. As DNA, the CDR3 is TGTGCCTGGAGTGTCCGGAGGGATAATGAAAAACTGTTTTTT.